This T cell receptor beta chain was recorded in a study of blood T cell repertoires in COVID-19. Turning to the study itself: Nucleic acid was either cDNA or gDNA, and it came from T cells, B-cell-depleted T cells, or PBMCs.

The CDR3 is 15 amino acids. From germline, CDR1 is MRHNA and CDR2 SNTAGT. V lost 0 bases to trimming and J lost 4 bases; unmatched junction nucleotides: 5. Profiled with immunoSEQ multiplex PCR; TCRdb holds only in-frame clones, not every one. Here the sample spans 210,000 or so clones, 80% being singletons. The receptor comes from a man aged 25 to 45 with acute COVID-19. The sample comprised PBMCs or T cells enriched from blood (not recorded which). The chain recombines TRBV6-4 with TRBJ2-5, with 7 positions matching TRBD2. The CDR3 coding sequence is TGTGCCAGCAGTGACTCGGGCGGGGGAGGAGAGACCCAGTACTTC. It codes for CASSDSGGGGETQYF.